This T cell receptor beta chain was captured by sequencing in a study of CD8 T cells in ankylosing spondylitis. Using its own MiXCR run on the 5' RACE reads, TCRdb lists one record per CDR3 protein. The sample carries 350,000 to 450,000 distinct CDR3 sequences, approximately 22% recorded once. The CDR3 extends over 13 amino acids. The ends were cut back, 6 bases at V and 5 bases at J, with 13 bases in the middle. About this clonotype: Its antigen is undetermined.

Study-level results: Relatively rare in peripheral blood, disease-linked clones were also CD8+.

Sequenced sample: blood, either unsorted or a sorted T cell fraction (not recorded which). This chain links TRBV12-3 or TRBV12-4 with TRBJ2-5, with a tentative D call TRBD1 (6 bases). This clonotype originated in a male donor with ankylosing spondylitis or in good health (not recorded which). CDR3 bases: TGTGCCAGCAGGAACACAGGGTGGGAGACCCAGTACTTC. Translating it yields CASRNTGWETQYF.